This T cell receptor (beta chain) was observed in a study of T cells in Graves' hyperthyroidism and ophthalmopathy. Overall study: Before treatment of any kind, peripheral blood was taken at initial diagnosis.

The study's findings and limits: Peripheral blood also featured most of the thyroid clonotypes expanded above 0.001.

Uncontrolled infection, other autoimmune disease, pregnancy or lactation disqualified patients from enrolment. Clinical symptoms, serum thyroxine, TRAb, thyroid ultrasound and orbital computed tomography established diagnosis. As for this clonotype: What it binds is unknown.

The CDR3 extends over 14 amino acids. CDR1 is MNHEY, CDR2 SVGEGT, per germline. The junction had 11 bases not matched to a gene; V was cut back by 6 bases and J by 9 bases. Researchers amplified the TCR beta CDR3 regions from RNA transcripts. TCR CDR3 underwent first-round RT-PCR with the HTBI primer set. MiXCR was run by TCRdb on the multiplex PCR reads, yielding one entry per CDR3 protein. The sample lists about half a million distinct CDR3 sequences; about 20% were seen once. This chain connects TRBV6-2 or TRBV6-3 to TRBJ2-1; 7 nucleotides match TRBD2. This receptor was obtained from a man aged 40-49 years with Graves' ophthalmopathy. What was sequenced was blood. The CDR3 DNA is TGTGCCAGCAGACTCCGGGACTATGTGACTGAGCAGTTCTTC. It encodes CASRLRDYVTEQFF.